A single sample gave rise to the 8 T cell receptor beta chains below, sequenced in a study of CD8 T cells in Susac syndrome. Random hexamers were used to reverse transcribe an amount of roughly 0.45 to 1 ug RNA. Each CDR3 protein gets one entry after TCRdb re-called the immunoSEQ multiplex PCR reads with MiXCR. The sample includes approximately 150,000 distinct CDR3 sequences, approximately 93% seen only once; the top ten take approximately 0.09%. Material for sequencing was CD4+ T cells from PBMCs. The receptors come from a human donor in good health.

The chain couples TRBV4-1 to TRBJ1-1; TRBD1 is a possible D gene (5 bases). CDR3 length: 15 amino acids. Germline CDR1 is MGHRA and CDR2 is YSYEKL. V shed 7 bases and J shed 0 bases, with 15 bases lying between them. The CDR3 spells CASTLRRQLNTEAFF. DNA for the CDR3: TGCGCCAGCACCCTAAGGCGACAGCTGAACACTGAAGCTTTCTTT.

This clonotype appeared a few times. The rearrangement uses TRBV4-2 and TRBJ2-7; 7 bases align to TRBD2. Germline CDR1 LGHNA, CDR2 YNFKEQ. This CDR3 is 16 amino acids long. J was trimmed by 6 bases and V by 1 base; bases with no gene match: 12. DNA for the CDR3: TGTGCCAGCAGCCAAGGGCAGGGCGGGAGCAGGAGCGAGCAGTACTTC. It encodes CASSQGQGGSRSEQYF.

As concerns this clonotype: At one end, the junction sequence differs from germline, possibly due to a read error. The CDR3 spells CASSLIEGSGELFF. The CDR3, as DNA: TGTGCTAGCAGCTTAATCGAGGGGTCCGGGGAGCTGTTTTTT. The V and J genes are TRBV7-7 and TRBJ2-2; possibly TRBD1 or TRBD2 for D (5 bases each). This CDR3 contains 14 residues. Germline V gene data show CDR1 as SSHAT and CDR2 as FNYEAQ (reference sequence).

The chain links TRBV27 to TRBJ2-1; 8 positions agree with TRBD2. The CDR3 is made up of 12 amino acids. Germline V gives CDR1 MNHEY, CDR2 SMNVEV (reference sequence). J was trimmed by 12 bases and V by 4 bases; bases with no gene match: 5. The DNA for the CDR3 is TGTGCCAGCAGTTACGCGGGAGGTAGGCAGTTCTTC. It yields the protein CASSYAGGRQFF.

This clonotype has a single count. The chain couples TRBV24-1 to TRBJ2-4, with TRBD2 identical over 9 bases. CDR1 and CDR2 (germline): KGHDR, SFDVKD. V was clipped by 2 bases and J by 0 bases; unmatched bases: 1. This CDR3 has 16 residues. CDR3 DNA sequence: TGTGCCACCAGTGATTCTAGCGGGACAGCCAAAAACATTCAGTACTTC. It encodes CATSDSSGTAKNIQYF.

The chain joins TRBV3-1 to TRBJ2-3; D uncertain. Trimming took 4 bases from V and 6 from J, leaving 11 bases between them. Germline V lookup: CDR1 LGHDT, CDR2 YNNKEL (reference sequence). The length of the CDR3 is 13 residues. This CDR3 is CASSPPLLDTQYF. In DNA form, the CDR3 reads TGTGCCAGCAGCCCCCCTCTACTTGATACGCAGTATTTT.

The CDR3 bases are TGTGCCAGCAGTTTAGTAGACAGACCCAGCAATCAGCCCCAGCATTTT. Amino acids: CASSLVDRPSNQPQHF. This sequence joins TRBV28 and TRBJ1-5; D perhaps matches TRBD1 (5 bases). Germline V gene sequence: CDR1 MDHEN, CDR2 SYDVKM. Trimming took 2 bases from V and 1 from J, leaving 12 bases between them. This CDR3 region has 16 residues.

The chain recombines TRBV10-3 with TRBJ1-5, with D unclear. There are 15 residues in the CDR3. The germline gives CDR1 ENHRY, CDR2 SYGVKD. Deletions cut 4 bases from V and 0 bases from J, with 10 bases between. The CDR3 sequence is CAISVGSNSNQPQHF. In nucleotides, the CDR3 is TGTGCCATCAGTGTCGGCAGTAATAGCAATCAGCCCCAGCATTTT.